This is a list of T cell receptor delta chains from one sample in a study of delta chains in infants with herpesvirus infections. TCRdb fed the RT-PCR reads into CATT to redo clone calling. Of hundreds of delta-chain clones in the sample, roughly 42% were seen once. The sample was peripheral blood, taken at time point 3 of longitudinal follow-up. The receptors were sampled from a human donor who was a Ugandan infant, either HIV-exposed or HIV-unexposed (not recorded which). Each CDR3 is given with its conserved first and last residue. Each record gives: D gene, V gene, clone size, J gene, CDR3 protein, CDR3 DNA. D genes are given only for firm matches. Rows may omit the clone size; those that give it use once, few, many or a size class.

D gene: .
V gene: TRDV1
clone size: large
J gene: TRDJ2
CDR3 protein: CALGELGGRWTAQLFF
CDR3 DNA: TGTGCTCTTGGGGAACTGGGGGGACGGTGGACAGCACAACTCTTCTTT

D gene: .
V gene: TRDV1
clone size: large
J gene: TRDJ2
CDR3 protein: CALGEGSFLSYWAPLTAQLFF
CDR3 DNA: TGTGCTCTTGGGGAAGGATCCTTCCTTTCGTACTGGGCCCCCCTAACAGCACAACTCTTCTTT

D gene: .
V gene: TRDV1
clone size: large
J gene: TRDJ1
CDR3 protein: CALGDPVFPSPYTDKLIF
CDR3 DNA: TGTGCTCTTGGGGATCCCGTTTTCCCCTCCCCGTACACCGATAAACTCATCTTT

D gene: TRDD3
V gene: TRDV1
clone size: large
J gene: TRDJ1
CDR3 protein: CALGGVSPYWGRDTDKLIF
CDR3 DNA: TGTGCTCTTGGGGGAGTCTCCCCGTACTGGGGTCGGGACACCGATAAACTCATCTTT

D gene: .
V gene: TRDV1
clone size: large
J gene: TRDJ1
CDR3 protein: CALGVSPKGWGPGVDDKLIF
CDR3 DNA: TGTGCTCTTGGGGTTTCCCCGAAGGGCTGGGGCCCCGGGGTCGACGATAAACTCATCTTT

D gene: TRDD3
V gene: TRDV1
clone size: large
J gene: TRDJ1
CDR3 protein: CALGDPFLPSIWGIGSDKLIF
CDR3 DNA: TGTGCTCTTGGGGACCCCTTTCTTCCTTCTATCTGGGGGATAGGGTCCGATAAACTCATCTTT

D gene: .
V gene: TRDV1
clone size: large
J gene: TRDJ1
CDR3 protein: CALGESAFLPVGDSSGRTDKLIF
CDR3 DNA: TGTGCTCTTGGGGAATCCGCCTTCCTACCAGTGGGGGATTCCTCGGGGAGGACCGATAAACTCATCTTT

D gene: .
V gene: TRDV3
clone size: few
J gene: TRDJ1
CDR3 protein: CAFYSGITDKLIF
CDR3 DNA: TGTGCCTTTTATTCCGGGATAACCGATAAACTCATCTTT

D gene: TRDD3
V gene: TRDV1
clone size: large
J gene: TRDJ1
CDR3 protein: CALGELGSLRRGIDTDKLIF
CDR3 DNA: TGTGCTCTTGGGGAACTAGGGAGCCTACGCCGGGGGATAGACACCGATAAACTCATCTTT

D gene: .
V gene: TRDV1
clone size: medium-sized
J gene: TRDJ2
CDR3 protein: CALGEPKTPFGLLALTAQLFF
CDR3 DNA: TGTGCTCTTGGGGAGCCAAAAACCCCATTTGGACTCTTAGCTTTGACAGCACAACTCTTCTTT

D gene: TRDD3
V gene: TRDV1
clone size: large
J gene: TRDJ1
CDR3 protein: CALGEAVYRLGDRQLIF
CDR3 DNA: TGTGCTCTTGGGGAAGCGGTTTACCGACTGGGGGATAGGCAACTCATCTTT

D gene: TRDD3
V gene: TRDV1
clone size: .
J gene: TRDJ1
CDR3 protein: CALGEAPAGGQYTDKLIF
CDR3 DNA: TGTGCTCTTGGGGAAGCACCTGCTGGGGGCCAGTACACCGATAAACTCATCTTT

D gene: .
V gene: TRDV1
clone size: few
J gene: TRDJ1
CDR3 protein: CALGDPPHTGSDKLIF
CDR3 DNA: TGTGCTCTTGGGGACCCTCCACATACAGGCTCGGATAAACTCATCTTT

D gene: TRDD3
V gene: TRDV1
clone size: medium-sized
J gene: TRDJ1
CDR3 protein: CALGERPRYWGIPQSPLKLIF
CDR3 DNA: TGTGCTCTTGGGGAACGTCCCCGGTACTGGGGGATACCTCAGTCCCCCCTTAAACTCATCTTT

D gene: TRDD3
V gene: TRDV1
clone size: large
J gene: TRDJ1
CDR3 protein: CALGGLPSYLGTYWGTTDKLIF
CDR3 DNA: TGTGCTCTTGGGGGTCTGCCGTCCTACTTAGGGACCTACTGGGGGACCACCGATAAACTCATCTTT

D gene: TRDD3
V gene: TRAV38-2/DV8
clone size: large
J gene: TRDJ1
CDR3 protein: CAYRSVSPPDETPYWGRYTDKLIF
CDR3 DNA: TGTGCTTATAGATCGGTTAGTCCTCCGGATGAAACCCCTTACTGGGGGAGGTACACCGATAAACTCATCTTT

D gene: .
V gene: TRDV1
clone size: few
J gene: TRDJ1
CDR3 protein: CALGEPRDLSPRATSNEFTNTDKLIF
CDR3 DNA: TGTGCTCTTGGGGAACCCCGGGACCTTTCCCCGCGAGCTACGAGCAACGAGTTTACGAACACCGATAAACTCATCTTT

D gene: TRDD3
V gene: TRDV2
clone size: large
J gene: TRDJ1
CDR3 protein: CACDTVGGGYAYTDKLIF
CDR3 DNA: TGTGCCTGTGACACCGTAGGTGGGGGATACGCGTACACCGATAAACTCATCTTT

D gene: TRDD3
V gene: TRDV3
clone size: hyperexpanded
J gene: TRDJ1
CDR3 protein: CASLTLGDTRSTDKLIF
CDR3 DNA: TGTGCCTCCTTAACTCTGGGGGATACGCGGAGCACCGATAAACTCATCTTT

D gene: TRDD3
V gene: TRDV1
clone size: large
J gene: TRDJ1
CDR3 protein: CALGELYPTTGGYPGYTDKLIF
CDR3 DNA: TGTGCTCTTGGGGAACTTTATCCTACTACTGGGGGATACCCAGGGTACACCGATAAACTCATCTTT

D gene: .
V gene: TRDV1
clone size: medium-sized
J gene: TRDJ1
CDR3 protein: CALGGLRPSPELIF
CDR3 DNA: TGTGCTCTTGGGGGTCTCCGTCCGTCCCCCGAGCTCATCTTT

D gene: TRDD3
V gene: TRDV2
clone size: large
J gene: TRDJ3
CDR3 protein: CACDTGGFSSWDTRQMFF
CDR3 DNA: TGTGCCTGTGACACAGGGGGATTCAGCTCCTGGGACACCCGACAGATGTTTTTC

D gene: TRDD3
V gene: TRDV3
clone size: large
J gene: TRDJ3
CDR3 protein: CAFGFALLGGPWDTRQMFF
CDR3 DNA: TGTGCCTTTGGTTTTGCCTTACTGGGGGGACCCTGGGACACCCGACAGATGTTTTTC

D gene: TRDD3
V gene: TRAV29/DV5
clone size: medium-sized
J gene: TRDJ2
CDR3 protein: CAALHGILGDTAAQLFF
CDR3 DNA: TGTGCAGCTCTCCACGGCATCCTGGGGGATACAGCGGCACAACTCTTCTTT

D gene: .
V gene: TRDV2
clone size: large
J gene: TRDJ3
CDR3 protein: CACDTLRDRSWDTRQMFF
CDR3 DNA: TGTGCCTGTGACACCTTGAGGGATAGGTCCTGGGACACCCGACAGATGTTTTTC

D gene: TRDD3
V gene: TRDV2
clone size: large
J gene: TRDJ1
CDR3 protein: CACDTPGGPLYTDKLIF
CDR3 DNA: TGTGCCTGTGACACCCCTGGGGGACCGCTGTACACCGATAAACTCATCTTT

D gene: .
V gene: TRDV1
clone size: large
J gene: TRDJ1
CDR3 protein: CALGHPFPGEGKLIF
CDR3 DNA: TGTGCTCTTGGGCACCCCTTTCCTGGTGAAGGTAAACTCATCTTT

D gene: .
V gene: TRDV1
clone size: .
J gene: TRDJ1
CDR3 protein: CALGELGGQGSYTREIREYTDKLIF
CDR3 DNA: TGTGCTCTTGGGGAACTAGGCGGGCAAGGCTCCTACACCCGGGAGATCCGGGAGTACACCGATAAACTCATCTTT

D gene: TRDD3
V gene: TRDV1
clone size: large
J gene: TRDJ1
CDR3 protein: CALGVITGGVYTDKLIF
CDR3 DNA: TGTGCTCTTGGGGTAATTACTGGGGGGGTGTACACCGATAAACTCATCTTT

D gene: .
V gene: TRAV29/DV5
clone size: .
J gene: TRDJ1
CDR3 protein: CSVLLCSKLYYSTGDTKLIF
CDR3 DNA: .

D gene: TRDD3
V gene: TRAV29/DV5
clone size: medium-sized
J gene: TRDJ1
CDR3 protein: CAASVPRLGDKYTDKLIF
CDR3 DNA: TGTGCAGCAAGCGTTCCCCGACTGGGGGATAAGTACACCGATAAACTCATCTTT

D gene: .
V gene: TRDV1
clone size: .
J gene: TRDJ2
CDR3 protein: CALGLLGSLTAQLFF
CDR3 DNA: TGTGCTCTTGGGTTGCTGGGGTCTTTGACAGCACAACTCTTCTTT

D gene: TRDD3
V gene: TRAV38-2/DV8
clone size: large
J gene: TRDJ3
CDR3 protein: CAALISPLRYWGIPSWDTRQMFF
CDR3 DNA: TGTGCTGCTCTTATTTCCCCTCTTCGATACTGGGGGATTCCCTCCTGGGACACCCGACAGATGTTTTTC

D gene: .
V gene: TRDV1
clone size: few
J gene: TRDJ1
CDR3 protein: CALGERRGFFSQGDKLIF
CDR3 DNA: TGTGCTCTTGGGGAGCGACGCGGATTCTTTAGCCAGGGCGATAAACTCATCTTT

D gene: TRDD3
V gene: TRDV1
clone size: large
J gene: TRDJ1
CDR3 protein: CALGGTPSPTGGWRRSDKLIF
CDR3 DNA: TGTGCTCTTGGGGGAACGCCGTCTCCTACTGGGGGATGGCGCCGTTCCGATAAACTCATCTTT

D gene: .
V gene: TRDV1
clone size: .
J gene: TRDJ1
CDR3 protein: CALGELDSRLRYARVKLIF
CDR3 DNA: TGTGCTCTTGGGGAACTCGACTCCCGGTTAAGATACGCGCGGGTCAAACTCATCTTT

D gene: TRDD3
V gene: TRDV1
clone size: .
J gene: TRDJ1
CDR3 protein: CALGEPVCLPKTGGYAYTDKLIF
CDR3 DNA: TGTGCTCTTGGGGAACCAGTTTGCCTTCCTAAGACTGGGGGATACGCTTACACCGATAAACTCATCTTT

D gene: TRDD3
V gene: TRDV1
clone size: large
J gene: TRDJ1
CDR3 protein: CALGEPHLCYWGITHYTDKLIF
CDR3 DNA: TGTGCTCTTGGGGAGCCCCACCTTTGTTACTGGGGGATAACCCACTACACCGATAAACTCATCTTT

D gene: .
V gene: TRDV1
clone size: large
J gene: TRDJ1
CDR3 protein: CALGRSSRYRKRDADKLIF
CDR3 DNA: TGTGCTCTTGGGAGGTCATCGCGCTACCGAAAACGGGATGCCGATAAACTCATCTTT

D gene: .
V gene: TRDV2
clone size: .
J gene: TRDJ2
CDR3 protein: CACGSALTAQLFF
CDR3 DNA: TGTGCCTGTGGTAGTGCTTTGACAGCACAACTCTTCTTT

D gene: TRDD3
V gene: TRDV1
clone size: .
J gene: TRDJ1
CDR3 protein: CALGGFSYWGRATRAYTDKLIF
CDR3 DNA: TGTGCTCTTGGGGGATTCTCGTACTGGGGCCGAGCAACCAGGGCGTACACCGATAAACTCATCTTT

D gene: TRDD3
V gene: TRDV3
clone size: large
J gene: TRDJ1
CDR3 protein: CAFRDPRLGDSQNDKLIF
CDR3 DNA: TGTGCCTTTAGGGATCCTAGGTTGGGGGATAGTCAGAACGATAAACTCATCTTT